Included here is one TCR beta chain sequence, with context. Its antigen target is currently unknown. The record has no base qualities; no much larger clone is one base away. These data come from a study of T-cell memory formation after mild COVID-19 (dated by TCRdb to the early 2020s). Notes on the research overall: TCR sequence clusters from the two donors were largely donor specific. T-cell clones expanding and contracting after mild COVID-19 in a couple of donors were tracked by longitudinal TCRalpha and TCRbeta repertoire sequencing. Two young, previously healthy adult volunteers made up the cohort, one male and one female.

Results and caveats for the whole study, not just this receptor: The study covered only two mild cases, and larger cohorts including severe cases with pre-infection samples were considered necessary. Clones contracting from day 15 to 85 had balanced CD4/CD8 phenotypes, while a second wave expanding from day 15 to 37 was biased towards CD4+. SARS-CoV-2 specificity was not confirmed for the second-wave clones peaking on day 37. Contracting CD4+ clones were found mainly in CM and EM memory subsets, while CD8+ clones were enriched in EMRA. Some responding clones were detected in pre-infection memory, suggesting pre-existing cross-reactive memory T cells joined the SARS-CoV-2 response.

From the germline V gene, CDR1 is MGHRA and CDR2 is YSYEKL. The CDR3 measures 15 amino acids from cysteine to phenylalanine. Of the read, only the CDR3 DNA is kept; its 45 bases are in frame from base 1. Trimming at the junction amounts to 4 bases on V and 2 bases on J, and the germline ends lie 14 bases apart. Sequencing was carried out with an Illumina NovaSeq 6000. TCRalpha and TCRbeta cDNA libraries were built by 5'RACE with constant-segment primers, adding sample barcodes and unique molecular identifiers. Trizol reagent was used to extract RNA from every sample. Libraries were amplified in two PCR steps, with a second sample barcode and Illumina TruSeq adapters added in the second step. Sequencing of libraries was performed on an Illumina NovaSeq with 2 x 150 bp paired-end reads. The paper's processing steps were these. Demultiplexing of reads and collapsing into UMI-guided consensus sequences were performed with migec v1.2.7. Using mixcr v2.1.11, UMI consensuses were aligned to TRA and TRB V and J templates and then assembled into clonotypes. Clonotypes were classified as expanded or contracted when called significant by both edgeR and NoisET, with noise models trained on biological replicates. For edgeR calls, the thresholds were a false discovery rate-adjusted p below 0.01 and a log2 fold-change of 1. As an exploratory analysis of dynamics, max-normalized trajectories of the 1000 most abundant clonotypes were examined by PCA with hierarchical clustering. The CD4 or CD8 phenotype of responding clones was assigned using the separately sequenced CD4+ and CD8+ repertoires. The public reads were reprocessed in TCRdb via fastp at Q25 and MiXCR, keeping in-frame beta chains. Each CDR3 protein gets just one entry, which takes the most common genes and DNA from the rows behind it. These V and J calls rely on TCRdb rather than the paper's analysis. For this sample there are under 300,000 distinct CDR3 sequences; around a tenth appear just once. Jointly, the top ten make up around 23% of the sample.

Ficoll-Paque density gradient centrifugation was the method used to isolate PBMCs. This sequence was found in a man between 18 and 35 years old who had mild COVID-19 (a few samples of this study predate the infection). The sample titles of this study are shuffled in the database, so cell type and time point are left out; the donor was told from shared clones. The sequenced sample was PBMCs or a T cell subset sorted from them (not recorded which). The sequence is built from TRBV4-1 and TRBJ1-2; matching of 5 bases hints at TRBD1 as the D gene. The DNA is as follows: TGCGCCAGCAGCCGATCTTTGACAGCGAACTATGGCTACACCTTC. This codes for CASSRSLTANYGYTF.